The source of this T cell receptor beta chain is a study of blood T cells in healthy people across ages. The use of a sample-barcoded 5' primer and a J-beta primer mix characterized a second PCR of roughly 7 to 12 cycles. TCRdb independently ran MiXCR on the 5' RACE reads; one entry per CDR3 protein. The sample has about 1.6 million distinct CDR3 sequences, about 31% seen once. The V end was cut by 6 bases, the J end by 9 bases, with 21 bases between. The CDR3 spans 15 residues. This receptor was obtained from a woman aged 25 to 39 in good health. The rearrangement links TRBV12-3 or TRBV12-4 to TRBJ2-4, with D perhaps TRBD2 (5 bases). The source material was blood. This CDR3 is CASSPRWKGEGIQYF. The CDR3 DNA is TGTGCCAGCAGCCCGAGGTGGAAAGGCGAGGGCATTCAGTACTTC.